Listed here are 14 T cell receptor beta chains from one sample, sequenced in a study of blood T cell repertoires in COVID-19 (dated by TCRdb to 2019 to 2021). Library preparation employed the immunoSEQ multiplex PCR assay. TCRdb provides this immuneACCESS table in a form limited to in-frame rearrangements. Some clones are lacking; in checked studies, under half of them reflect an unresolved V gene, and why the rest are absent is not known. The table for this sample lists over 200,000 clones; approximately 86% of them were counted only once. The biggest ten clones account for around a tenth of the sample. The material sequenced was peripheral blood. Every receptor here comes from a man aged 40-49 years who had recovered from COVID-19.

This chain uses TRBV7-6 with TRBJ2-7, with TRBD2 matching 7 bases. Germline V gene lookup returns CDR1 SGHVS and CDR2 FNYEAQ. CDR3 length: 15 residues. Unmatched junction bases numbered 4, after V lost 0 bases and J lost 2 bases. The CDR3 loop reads CASSLAASGTYEQYF. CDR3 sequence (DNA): TGTGCCAGCAGCTTAGCGGCTAGCGGTACCTACGAGCAGTACTTC.

The CDR3 reads CAITGHSGGYTF. CDR3 nucleotide sequence: TGTGCCATCACCGGACATTCTGGTGGCTACACCTTC. V gene TRBV2 combines with J gene TRBJ1-2, with D possibly TRBD1 on 5 matching bases. The V end lost 10 bases, the J end lost 7 bases, and 16 bases lay between the germline ends. The length of the CDR3 is 12 residues. Per the germline V gene, CDR1 is SNHLY and CDR2 is FYNNEI.

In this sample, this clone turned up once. The CDR3 nucleotides read TGCGCCAGCAGCTTGGTGACTAGCGGGAGGCGGAATAATGAGCAGTTCTTC. Translating it yields CASSLVTSGRRNNEQFF. The rearrangement joins TRBV5-1 to TRBJ2-1; 13 positions match TRBD2. The CDR3 contains 17 residues. V lost 0 bases, J lost 7 bases, and 7 bases stayed unmatched. Germline CDR1 SGHRS, CDR2 YFSETQ. The full variable domain, rest sourced from reference TRBV5-1 and TRBJ2-1, is KAGVTQTPRYLIKTRGQQVTLSCSPISGHRSVSWYQQTPGQGLQFLFEYFSETQRNKGNFPGRFSGRQFSNSRSEMNVSTLELGDSALYLCASSLVTSGRRNNEQFFGPGTRLTVL.

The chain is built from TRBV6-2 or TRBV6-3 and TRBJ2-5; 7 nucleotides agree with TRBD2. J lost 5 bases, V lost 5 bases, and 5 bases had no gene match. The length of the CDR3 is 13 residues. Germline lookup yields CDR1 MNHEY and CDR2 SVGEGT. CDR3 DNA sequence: TGTGCCAGCAGTGGACTAGTATGGGAGACCCAGTACTTC. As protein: CASSGLVWETQYF.

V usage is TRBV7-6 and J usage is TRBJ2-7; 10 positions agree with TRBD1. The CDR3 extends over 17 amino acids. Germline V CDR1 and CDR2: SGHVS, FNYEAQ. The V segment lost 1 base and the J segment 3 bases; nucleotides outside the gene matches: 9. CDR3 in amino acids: CASSLVGRQGAFYEQYF. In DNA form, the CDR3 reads TGTGCCAGCAGCTTAGTAGGGAGACAGGGGGCTTTCTACGAGCAGTACTTC.

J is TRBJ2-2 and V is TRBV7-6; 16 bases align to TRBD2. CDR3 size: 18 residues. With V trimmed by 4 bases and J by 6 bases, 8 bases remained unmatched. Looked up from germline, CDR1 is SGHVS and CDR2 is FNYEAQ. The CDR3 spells CASSSPGLAGGAAGELFF. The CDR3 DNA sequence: TGTGCCAGCAGCTCTCCGGGACTAGCGGGAGGGGCGGCCGGGGAGCTGTTTTTT.

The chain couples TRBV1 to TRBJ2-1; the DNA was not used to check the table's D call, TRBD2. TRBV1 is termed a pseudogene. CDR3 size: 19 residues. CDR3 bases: TGCACCAGCAGAAAGGCCGGGACTAGCGGGAGACCCTCCTACAATGAGCAGTTCTTC. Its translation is CTSRKAGTSGRPSYNEQFF.

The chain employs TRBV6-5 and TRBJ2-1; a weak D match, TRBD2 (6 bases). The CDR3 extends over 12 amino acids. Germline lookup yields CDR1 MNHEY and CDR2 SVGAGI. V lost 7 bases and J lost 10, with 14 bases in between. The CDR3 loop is CASTRAGGEQFF. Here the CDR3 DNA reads TGTGCCAGCACCCGTGCTGGGGGGGAGCAGTTCTTC.

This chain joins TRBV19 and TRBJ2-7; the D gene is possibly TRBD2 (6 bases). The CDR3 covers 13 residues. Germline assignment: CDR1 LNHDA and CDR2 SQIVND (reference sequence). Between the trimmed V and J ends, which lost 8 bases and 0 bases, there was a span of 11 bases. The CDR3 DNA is TGTGCCAGTGCTGGGAGGCCCTCCTACGAGCAGTACTTC. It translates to CASAGRPSYEQYF.

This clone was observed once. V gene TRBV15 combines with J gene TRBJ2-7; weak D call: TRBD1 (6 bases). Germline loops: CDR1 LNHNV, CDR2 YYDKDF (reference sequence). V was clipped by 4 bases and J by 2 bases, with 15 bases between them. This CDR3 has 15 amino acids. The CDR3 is CATSIAQGSAYEQYF. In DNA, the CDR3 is TGTGCCACCAGCATTGCACAGGGCTCTGCCTACGAGCAGTACTTC.

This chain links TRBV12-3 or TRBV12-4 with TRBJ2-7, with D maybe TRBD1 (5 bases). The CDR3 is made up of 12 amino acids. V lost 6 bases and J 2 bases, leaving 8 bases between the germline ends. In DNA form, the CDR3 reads TGTGCCAGCAGCTTACAGGCCTACGAGCAGTACTTC. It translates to CASSLQAYEQYF.

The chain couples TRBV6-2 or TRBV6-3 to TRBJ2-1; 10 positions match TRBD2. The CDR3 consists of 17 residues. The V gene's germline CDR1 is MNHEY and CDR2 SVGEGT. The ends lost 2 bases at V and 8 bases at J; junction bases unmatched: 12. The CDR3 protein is CASSYRTASGGAYEQFF. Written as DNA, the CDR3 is TGTGCCAGCAGTTACAGGACGGCGAGCGGGGGGGCGTATGAGCAGTTCTTC.

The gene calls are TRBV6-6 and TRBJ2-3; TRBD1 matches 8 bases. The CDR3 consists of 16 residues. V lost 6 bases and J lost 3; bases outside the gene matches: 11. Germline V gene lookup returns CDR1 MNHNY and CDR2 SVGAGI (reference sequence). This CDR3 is CASSRDRGGWTDTQYF. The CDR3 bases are TGTGCCAGCAGCAGAGACAGGGGAGGATGGACAGATACGCAGTATTTT.

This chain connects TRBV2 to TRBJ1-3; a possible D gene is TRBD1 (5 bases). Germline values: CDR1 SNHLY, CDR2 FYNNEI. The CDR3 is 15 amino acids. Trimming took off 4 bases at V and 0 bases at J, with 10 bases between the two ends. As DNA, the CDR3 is TGTGCCAGCAGTGCCACAGGTTCCTCTGGAAACACCATATATTTT. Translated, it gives CASSATGSSGNTIYF.